This record looks at one T cell receptor (beta chain) sequence and its context. Its matching antigen is unknown. This sample is part of a study of post-analysis software for immune sequencing data. Study-wide results and limits: Analysis by F measure revealed that same-batch samples clustered strongly together. Patients had higher frequencies than controls of about 5 TRBV segments, including TRBV5-6, TRBV5-1 and TRBV20-1. A significant reduction in normalized Chao1 diversity was observed in multiple sclerosis patients versus controls.

The germline V gene has CDR1 MGHRA and CDR2 YSYEKL. Trimming stripped 3 bases from V and 0 bases from J, with 15 bases between. This CDR3 is built from 17 residues. Unique-molecular-identifier-tagged TCR beta cDNA libraries were used. TCRdb independently ran MiXCR on the PCR reads; one entry per CDR3 protein. The sample comprises some 690,000 distinct CDR3 sequences, roughly three fifths of which are singletons, and approximately 11% rests with the top ten. The rearrangement links TRBV4-1 to TRBJ1-5; maybe TRBD1 (5 bases). Sequenced sample: blood. The clonotype originates from a girl aged 2 to 10 with multiple sclerosis. The DNA of the CDR3 is TGCGCCAGCAGCCACCCCGGGGGAGCTTATAGCAATCAGCCCCAGCATTTT. As protein: CASSHPGGAYSNQPQHF.